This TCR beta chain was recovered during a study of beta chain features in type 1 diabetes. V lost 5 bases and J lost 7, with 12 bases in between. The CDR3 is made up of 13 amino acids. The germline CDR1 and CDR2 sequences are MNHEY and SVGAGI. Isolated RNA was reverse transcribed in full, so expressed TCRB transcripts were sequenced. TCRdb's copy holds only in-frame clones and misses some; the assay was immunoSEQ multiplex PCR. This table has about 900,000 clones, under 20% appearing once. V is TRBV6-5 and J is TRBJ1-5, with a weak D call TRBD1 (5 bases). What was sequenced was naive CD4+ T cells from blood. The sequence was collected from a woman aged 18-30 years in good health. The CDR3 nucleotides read TGTGCCAGCAGTCCATCAGGGTTACAGCCCCAGCATTTT. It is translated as CASSPSGLQPQHF.